This T cell receptor beta chain stems from a study of CD8 T cells in ankylosing spondylitis. Findings and limits, study-wide: Reported data indicate significant enrichment of disease-linked clones within matched ankylosing spondylitis synovial fluid.

By quantitative 5'-RACE with molecular barcodes, the TCR beta libraries were made. Via MiXCR, TCRdb re-called the 5' RACE reads, giving one row per CDR3 protein. The profile shows 100,000 or so distinct CDR3 sequences, under 30% of them singletons. V gave up 5 bases and J gave up 4 bases; unmatched junction bases: 8. The CDR3 totals 15 residues. CDR1 and CDR2 from the germline V gene are MNHEY and SMNVEV (reference sequence). Notes on this clonotype: Antigen specificity is unknown.

The chain joins TRBV27 to TRBJ2-1; 7 bases line up with TRBD1. Sequenced material: synovial fluid, either unsorted or a sorted T cell fraction (not recorded which). The receptor comes from a male donor with ankylosing spondylitis. The CDR3 is CASSPYGTAYNEQFF. The CDR3, as DNA: TGTGCCAGCAGTCCCTACGGGACAGCGTACAATGAGCAGTTCTTC.